The T cell receptor beta chain described here comes from a study of PD-L1 blockade in urothelial cancer. Points on this clone: Its antigen is currently unknown.

Study-wide results and limits: Tumor-associated clones in blood expanded more at 3 weeks in durable-benefit patients.

This CDR3 is 15 amino acids long. V lost 6 bases to trimming and J lost 4 bases; unmatched junction nucleotides: 5. Looked up from germline, CDR1 is MNHEY and CDR2 is SVGAGI. Time point reported: pretreatment peripheral blood. Enrolled patients showed locally advanced or metastatic urothelial carcinoma. The table came from immunoSEQ multiplex PCR; TCRdb's copy has only in-frame clones and leaves some out. In the table there are more than 90,000 clones, roughly 84% of which are singletons. This clonotype originated in a man aged 55 to 69 with urothelial cancer. Sequenced here: PBMCs, sampled around atezolizumab (anti-PD-L1) treatment. V is TRBV6-5 and J is TRBJ2-2, with 10 bases matching TRBD1. Here the CDR3 DNA reads TGTGCCAGCAGACGACAGGGGGCGATCACCGGGGAGCTGTTTTTT. Its protein product is CASRRQGAITGELFF.